This T cell receptor (beta chain) was sequenced during a study of blood T cell repertoires in COVID-19. Study information: From the United States, Italy and Spain came samples of acute and convalescent COVID-19. Nucleic acid was either cDNA or gDNA, and it came from T cells, B-cell-depleted T cells, or PBMCs.

How the authors handled the data: Reference gene primer amplification yielded estimated nucleated cell counts. Method: immunoSEQ multiplex PCR; TCRdb's copy keeps in-frame clones and lacks some. Clonal size and the V and J genes are those of that table, whereas D and trimming came from the DNA. The data hold approximately 150,000 clones, with 82% observed a single time. From germline, CDR1 is MDHEN and CDR2 SYDVKM. V shed 3 bases, J shed 0 bases, and the junction held 3 bases outside the gene matches. The CDR3 runs to 15 residues. Input material: peripheral blood. This chain joins TRBV28 and TRBJ1-1; 8 bases are a match to TRBD1. The TCR comes from a woman in her 70s with acute or convalescent COVID-19. The CDR3 loop is CASSFPQGVNTEAFF. The CDR3, as DNA: TGTGCCAGCAGTTTTCCACAGGGGGTGAACACTGAAGCTTTCTTT.